The rows below give T cell receptor beta chains drawn from one sample of a study of identical twins. TCRdb redid the calling of the 5' RACE reads with MiXCR, one entry per CDR3 protein. The data show some 500,000 distinct CDR3 sequences, approximately 22% seen once. The data also belong to a second study, concerning T cells expressing NK-cell markers.

Sequenced input: CD4+ T cells sorted from blood. The receptors here all came from a young woman in good health. Both conserved end residues are part of each CDR3. The D gene is left open where the match is weak. Size is stated for part of the rows, as once, few or many counts, or as a class when the clone is expanded.

once	TRBJ2-3	12	NA	TRBV6-5	CASISSGDTQYF	TGTGCCAGCATTTCAAGTGGGGATACGCAGTATTTT
few	TRBJ2-7	15	TRBD1	TRBV10-3	CAIRYDRVPSYEQYF	TGTGCCATCAGGTACGACAGGGTCCCTTCCTACGAGCAGTACTTC
many	TRBJ1-2	16	NA	TRBV29-1	CSVLTSWQAGSYGYTF	TGCAGCGTCCTTACCTCCTGGCAGGCCGGAAGCTATGGCTACACCTTC
NA	TRBJ1-2	13	NA	TRBV9	CASSARLFYGYTF	TGTGCCAGCAGCGCCAGGCTTTTCTATGGCTACACCTTC
NA	TRBJ2-7	14	TRBD1	TRBV7-9	CASTIYQGAYEQYF	TGTGCCAGCACCATTTACCAGGGGGCCTACGAGCAGTACTTC
NA	TRBJ2-3	13	NA	TRBV29-1	CSVGGRGLDTQYF	TGCAGCGTTGGGGGCAGGGGCTTGGATACGCAGTATTTT
NA	TRBJ1-1	14	NA	TRBV29-1	CSVWRVVGDTEAFF	TGCAGCGTCTGGAGGGTAGTCGGAGACACTGAAGCTTTCTTT
NA	TRBJ1-1	12	TRBD1	TRBV29-1	CSVTGQGTEAFF	TGCAGCGTTACAGGACAGGGGACTGAAGCTTTCTTT
NA	TRBJ2-1	13	NA	TRBV24-1	CATSGSSYNEQFF	TGTGCCACCAGCGGGAGCTCCTACAATGAGCAGTTCTTC
NA	TRBJ2-7	18	TRBD2	TRBV6-2/TRBV6-3	CASSRTSGGAGTSYEQYF	TGTGCCAGCAGTCGGACTAGCGGGGGGGCCGGTACCTCCTACGAGCAGTACTTC
NA	TRBJ1-4	15	NA	TRBV7-2	CASSLDGREDEKLFF	TGTGCCAGCAGCTTAGACGGCAGGGAGGACGAAAAACTGTTTTTT
NA	TRBJ2-1	15	TRBD2	TRBV9	CASSVEGTSGTWQFF	TGTGCCAGCAGCGTAGAAGGGACTAGTGGGACGTGGCAGTTCTTC
NA	TRBJ1-1	15	NA	TRBV6-1	CASTPTDSMNTEAFF	TGTGCCAGCACCCCAACGGACAGTATGAACACTGAAGCTTTCTTT
NA	TRBJ1-3	14	NA	TRBV20-1	CSARDGGSGNTIYF	TGCAGTGCTAGAGATGGAGGTTCTGGAAACACCATATATTTT
few	TRBJ2-3	13	NA	TRBV19	CASTRSSTDTQYF	TGTGCCAGTACACGTTCTAGCACAGATACGCAGTATTTT